Listed here is a single TCR beta chain. In this sample, this clonotype turned up many times. The antigen it binds to is not known. No much larger clonotype is one base removed from it; base qualities were not supplied. The receptor library was made with multiplex PCR. The data were produced on an Illumina HiSeq 4000. To build TCR beta libraries, CDR3 regions were amplified by Arm-PCR using iRepertoire HTBI primers. PCR products were gel purified before sequencing. Processing in the source paper ran as follows. Gene usage analysis of CDR3 amino acid clonotypes relied on the approximately 60 TRBV and about 15 TRBJ segments identified across samples. COPE and FqMerger were used to merge the filtered high-quality paired reads into contigs. BLAST was used to align contigs to IMGT TRBV, TRBD and TRBJ reference genes, and CDR3 was defined according to IMGT. Highly expanded clones were defined as clonotypes with a frequency above 0.1%. Shannon entropy served as the measure of repertoire diversity, while the Gini coefficient captured V-J evenness. Clonotypes shared by more than one individual were considered public. TCRdb reprocessing: public reads trimmed at Q25 with fastp, clones called with MiXCR, in-frame beta chains kept. Each entry merges the rows of one CDR3 protein and shows their most common DNA and genes. TCRdb, not the authors, supplied the V and J calls. The sample contains under 250,000 distinct CDR3 sequences, roughly 18% of them found a single time. The ten biggest clones cover 12% of the sample.

These data originate in a study of regulatory T cells in long-lasting Graves disease (dated by TCRdb to 2020 to 2023). Broadly, across the study: Antithyroid drugs had been taken for less than 3 months by newly diagnosed Graves' disease patients. TCR sequencing covered some 13 persistent and approximately 20 newly diagnosed Graves' disease patients, around 35 samples in total. Peripheral blood TCR sequencing and RNA sequencing compared persistent Graves' disease patients with newly diagnosed Graves' disease patients. The study took place in China and was registered as a clinical trial.

In light of the paper, this sample's time point label describes: newly diagnosed GD, antithyroid drugs for less than 3 months. For both TCR sequencing and RNA sequencing, RNA was extracted from PBMCs in TRIzol. The diagnosis of Graves' disease followed American Thyroid Association guidelines. Patients were recruited from an endocrinology department in Xi'an, China. Each patient gave approximately 9 milliliters of peripheral blood, collected in an EDTA anticoagulant tube. Ficoll Paque Plus density gradient separation was used to isolate PBMCs, and no further T cell sorting was done. An Agilent 2100 Bioanalyzer and agarose gel were used to check RNA quality, and a NanoDrop 2000 was used to measure RNA concentration. Results the study describes overall, beyond this receptor: Persistent patients shared more public clonotypes among themselves (around 3,000) than newly diagnosed patients did (about 1,000). Sequencing and analysis were limited to the TCR beta chain. Only peripheral blood was studied, because thyroid tissue, the primary lesion, was inaccessible. Compared with newly diagnosed patients, patients with persistent Graves' disease had lower TCR Shannon entropy and fewer highly expanded clones, which suggests clonal expansion. The small sample size was acknowledged by the authors as a limitation that may reduce accuracy. Persistent disease showed preferential use of TRBV28, TRBJ1-2 and TRBJ2-5, whereas newly diagnosed disease favored TRBV20-1 and TRBJ2-1.

At the junction V is shortened by 1 base and J by 4 bases, with 11 bases in between. The CDR3, from cysteine to phenylalanine, totals 14 residues. This entry keeps only the CDR3 DNA: 42 bases, framed from base 1. The germline V gene gives CDR1 as SGDLS and CDR2 as YYNGEE. The same data also contributed to another study, on T cells in Graves' hyperthyroidism and ophthalmopathy. As described in the second report: Stable Graves' hyperthyroidism was defined as no progression to ophthalmopathy during 18 months of follow-up. Hyperthyroidism patients were newly diagnosed, had a disease duration of under 2 months, and were aged 18 to 65 years. Exclusion was applied to patients with uncontrolled infections, other autoimmune diseases, pregnancy or lactation. Diagnoses relied on clinical symptoms, serum thyroxine and TRAb, thyroid ultrasound and orbital computed tomography. The first round of RT-PCR for the TCR CDR3 was performed with the HTBI primer set and the Qiagen OneStep RT-PCR kit. Most expanded thyroid clonotypes (frequency above 0.001) were also detected in blood, a finding suggesting that blood repertoires may reflect thyroid immune responses. In cross-validation, a model built on a 13 V-J signature told ophthalmopathy apart from stable hyperthyroidism with approximately 90% sensitivity and 81% to 82% specificity, and in testing the same model reached 80%/75%. In validation, the model predicted progression to ophthalmopathy with 65% to 71% sensitivity and less than 80% specificity, a median of 6.5 months before onset. To identify TCR V-J signatures that set the groups apart, the researchers used a discovery cohort of approximately 98 patients, made up of 40 to 45 with Graves' ophthalmopathy and about 55 with stable Graves' hyperthyroidism. Prospective prediction of ophthalmopathy was tested in an independent validation cohort consisting of 18 hyperthyroidism patients and some 17 patients who later progressed to ophthalmopathy. The 90 to 100 discovery patients were randomly divided into training and test sets at a 7:3 ratio. The study also compared thyroid tissue and blood T-cell repertoires from 6 or 7 Graves' hyperthyroidism patients. After blood sampling, hyperthyroidism patients were treated with methimazole at a starting dose of 30 mg daily, and ophthalmopathy patients were treated with high-dose intravenous methylprednisolone. Libraries were constructed in a second round of multiplex PCR, after which size selection and purification were carried out. Sequencing of the libraries was done on an Illumina HiSeq2000 using paired-end 100 bp reads. SOAPnuke was used to process the raw data, throwing out any read that contained adapters or uncalled bases, had a mean Phred below 15, or lacked an exact constant-primer or identifier match. COPE v1.2.5 was used to merge the high-quality paired reads, and each unique nucleotide sequence was defined as a clonotype. MiTCR v1.1 was used to align clonotypes to the IMGT TRBV, TRBD and TRBJ reference segments. Only V-J combinations with frequency above 0.0001, covering 99.2% of repertoires, were analysed. A TCS score was defined as the ratio of F50 (clonal expansion) to E x V (chaos), with BLOSUM62-based TCRdist applied between CDR3 peptides within each V-J. Welch's t-statistics and random forest reduced just over 500 V-J features to around 14, which were used in a naive Bayes classifier (R e1071). No statistical method was used to fix the sample size in advance, and group allocation was not hidden from the investigators. TCR Vbeta CDR3 sequencing of approximately 140 peripheral blood samples (over 40 ophthalmopathy, 75 to 85 hyperthyroidism and approximately 17 progressor patients) is reported in the paper.

The sequence joins TRBV9 to TRBJ1-1; no confident D gene assignment can be made. The receptor was derived from a woman aged 25 to 45 with Graves disease. Donor details come from another sample of the same person, matched by shared clones. The sequencing used peripheral blood mononuclear cells (PBMCs), collected at new diagnosis, from a patient treated with antithyroid drugs. The DNA sequence is given as TGTGCCAGCAGCGTATGGGAGTACGGCACTGAAGCTTTCTTT. It specifies CASSVWEYGTEAFF.